Following are 5 T cell receptor beta chains from one sample sequenced in a study of long-term antiretroviral therapy in people with HIV. Samples were assayed with immunoSEQ v3.0 at survey level. Produced via immunoSEQ multiplex PCR; TCRdb's table is partial and in-frame only. The data hold some 16,000 clones, with around four fifths observed a single time. The specimen was unsorted PBMCs, collected roughly 2.2 years before starting antiretroviral therapy. The source is a man aged 25 to 40 with HIV.

The chain is built from TRBV6-6 and TRBJ2-2; D remains ambiguous. V was shortened by 0 bases and J by 5 bases, with 1 base between the two germline ends. The germline CDR1 and CDR2 sequences are MNHNY and SVGAGI (reference sequence). The CDR3 covers 12 residues. This CDR3 reads CASSYSTGELFF. The CDR3 DNA reads TGTGCCAGCAGTTACTCGACCGGGGAGCTGTTTTTT.

The CDR3 bases are TGTGCCAGCAGCTTAGGCAGGGCTAATAATTCACCCCTCCACTTT. This encodes CASSLGRANNSPLHF. The gene calls are TRBV7-2 and TRBJ1-6, with D perhaps TRBD1 (5 bases). The germline CDR1 and CDR2 sequences are SGHTA and FQGNSA. The CDR3 is 15 amino acids. V lost 1 base, J lost 5 bases, and 9 bases lay in between.

This clone came up a few times. The chain uses TRBV6-4 and TRBJ2-2; D gene uncertain. The germline gives CDR1 MRHNA, CDR2 SNTAGT. The CDR3 length is 13 residues. V was pared by 0 bases and J by 3 bases, with 2 bases between. The CDR3 sequence: CASSDSDTGELFF. CDR3 in DNA: TGTGCCAGCAGTGACTCGGACACCGGGGAGCTGTTTTTT.

This chain uses TRBV4-2 with TRBJ2-7, with D perhaps matching TRBD2 (6 bases). Trimming took 1 base from V and 1 from J, leaving 11 bases between them. There are 15 residues in the CDR3. Germline CDR1 is LGHNA and CDR2 is YNFKEQ. The CDR3 region has the DNA TGTGCCAGCAGCCAAGGGGTTAGCGGTTCCTACGAGCAGTACTTC. Translation: CASSQGVSGSYEQYF.

This chain connects TRBV6-6 to TRBJ1-2; no clear D. Germline loops: CDR1 MNHNY, CDR2 SVGAGI (reference sequence). The V end lost 5 bases, the J end lost 10 bases, and 14 bases lay between the germline ends. The CDR3 spans 12 residues. The CDR3 loop reads CASSRLSADYTF. CDR3 in DNA: TGTGCCAGCAGTCGCCTATCGGCGGACTACACCTTC.